The following is a TCR beta chain sequence with its context. This specimen belongs to a study of cytomegalovirus exposure and HLA in healthy donors. Data came from immunoSEQ multiplex PCR; TCRdb stores just in-frame clones and leaves some out. This sample has under 100,000 clones, with about 96% found just once. Per germline, CDR1 MRHNA and CDR2 SNTAGT. V gave up 2 bases and J gave up 1 base, with 8 bases separating them. The CDR3 consists of 14 residues. The sequenced material came from PBMCs. This receptor was identified in a man younger than 35 in good health and CMV-seronegative. The gene calls are TRBV6-4 and TRBJ1-1, with no clear D. The CDR3 nucleotides are TGTGCCAGCAGTGACGGTGAGGAGAACACTGAAGCTTTCTTT. Residues: CASSDGEENTEAFF.